Below, 2 T cell receptor beta chains from the same sample are listed, as sequenced in a study of blood T cells in healthy people across ages. Then a second PCR, running about 6 to 12 cycles, was carried out with a sample-barcoded 5' primer and a J-beta primer mix. Each CDR3 protein is one row after TCRdb ran MiXCR on the 5' RACE reads. This table holds almost 800,000 distinct CDR3 sequences, roughly 60% found once. Material: blood. Receptors originate from a man aged 30 to 45 in good health.

The chain has TRBV29-1 and TRBJ1-1, with 7 positions matching TRBD1. Germline lookup yields CDR1 SQVTM and CDR2 ANQGSEA. The CDR3 length is 13 residues. The CDR3 DNA sequence: TGCAGTGTTACGACAGGGATGAACACTGAAGCTTTCTTT. Its protein product is CSVTTGMNTEAFF.

The CDR3 spells CASSLTMMAREQFF. The CDR3 DNA is TGTGCCAGCAGCTTAACAATGATGGCCCGTGAGCAGTTCTTC. The genes are TRBV7-6 and TRBJ2-1; the D is unclear. Germline CDR1 and CDR2: SGHVS and FNYEAQ. This CDR3 has 14 residues. With 2 bases removed from V and 9 bases from J, the gap between germline ends came to 14 bases.